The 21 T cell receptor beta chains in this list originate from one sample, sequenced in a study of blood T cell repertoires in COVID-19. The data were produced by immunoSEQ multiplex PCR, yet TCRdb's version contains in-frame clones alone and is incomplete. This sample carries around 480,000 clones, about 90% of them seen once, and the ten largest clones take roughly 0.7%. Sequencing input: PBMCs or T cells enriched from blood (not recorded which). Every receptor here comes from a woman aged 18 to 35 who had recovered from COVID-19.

In DNA form, the CDR3 reads TGCAGCGGAGGTGACGGGGAGCTGTTTTTT. Residues: CSGGDGELFF. The V and J genes are TRBV29-1 and TRBJ2-2; D is uncertain. The V end lost 7 bases, the J end lost 7 bases, and 7 bases lay between the germline ends. Germline V CDR1 and CDR2: SQVTM, ANQGSEA. The CDR3 sequence is 10 residues long.

Here the CDR3 reads CSASRASGGQNEQFF. The CDR3, as DNA: TGCAGTGCTAGTCGGGCTAGCGGGGGTCAAAATGAGCAGTTCTTC. The V gene is TRBV20-1, the J gene TRBJ2-1; 10 nucleotides agree with TRBD2. J gave up 7 bases and V 3 bases, and 9 bases lay outside the gene matches. The germline gives CDR1 DFQATT, CDR2 SNEGSKA (reference sequence). The CDR3 has 15 residues.

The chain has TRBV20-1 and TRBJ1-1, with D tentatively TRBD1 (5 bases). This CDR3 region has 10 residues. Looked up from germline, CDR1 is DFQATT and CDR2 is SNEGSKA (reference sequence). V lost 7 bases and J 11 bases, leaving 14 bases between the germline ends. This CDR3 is CSVGVGGAFF. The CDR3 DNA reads TGCAGTGTAGGGGTTGGGGGGGCTTTCTTT.

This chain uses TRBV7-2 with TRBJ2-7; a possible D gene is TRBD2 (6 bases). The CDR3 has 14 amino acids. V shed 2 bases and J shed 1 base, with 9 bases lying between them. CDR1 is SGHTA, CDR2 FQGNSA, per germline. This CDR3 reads CASSLFSGSYEQYF. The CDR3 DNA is TGTGCCAGCAGCTTATTCAGCGGGTCCTACGAGCAGTACTTC.

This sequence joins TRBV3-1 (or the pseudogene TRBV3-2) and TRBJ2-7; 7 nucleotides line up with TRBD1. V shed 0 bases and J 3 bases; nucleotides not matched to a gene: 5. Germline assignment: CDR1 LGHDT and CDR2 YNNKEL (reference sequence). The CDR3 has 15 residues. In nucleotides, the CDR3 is TGTGCCAGCAGCCAAGAAGGACAGGCCTTCTACGAGCAGTACTTC. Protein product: CASSQEGQAFYEQYF.

In nucleotides, the CDR3 is TGTGCCAGCAGACCACAGGGAACCGGGGGGGAGACCCAGTACTTC. It specifies CASRPQGTGGETQYF. The chain is built from TRBV6-6 and TRBJ2-5; maybe TRBD2 (7 bases). This CDR3 has 15 amino acids. Trimming stripped 6 bases from V and 5 bases from J, with 19 bases between. Germline V lookup: CDR1 MNHNY, CDR2 SVGAGI (reference sequence).

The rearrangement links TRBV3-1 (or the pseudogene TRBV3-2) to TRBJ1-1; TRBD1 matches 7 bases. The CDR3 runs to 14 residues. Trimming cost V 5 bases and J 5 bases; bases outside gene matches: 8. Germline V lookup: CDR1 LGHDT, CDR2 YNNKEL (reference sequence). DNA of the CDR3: TGTGCCAGCAGCTCAAGCCCAGGGGGGACTGAAGCTTTCTTT. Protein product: CASSSSPGGTEAFF.

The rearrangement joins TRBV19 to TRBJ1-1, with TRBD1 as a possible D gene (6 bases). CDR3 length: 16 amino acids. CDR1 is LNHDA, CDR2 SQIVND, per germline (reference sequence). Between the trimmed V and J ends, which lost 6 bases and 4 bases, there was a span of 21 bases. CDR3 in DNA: TGTGCCAGTAGGGGCAGGGACAAGAGTGAAGGCACTGAAGCTTTCTTT. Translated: CASRGRDKSEGTEAFF.

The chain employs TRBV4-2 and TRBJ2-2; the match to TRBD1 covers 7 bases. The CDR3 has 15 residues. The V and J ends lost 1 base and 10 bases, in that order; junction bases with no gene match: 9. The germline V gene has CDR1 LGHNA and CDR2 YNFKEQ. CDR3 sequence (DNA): TGTGCCAGCAGCCAAGGGGCAGGGGGTAGGGAGGAGCTGTTTTTT. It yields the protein CASSQGAGGREELFF.

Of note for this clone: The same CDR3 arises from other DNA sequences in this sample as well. CDR3 in amino acids: CASSLEGGDTEAFF. The CDR3 DNA follows: TGCGCCAGCAGCTTGGAGGGAGGAGACACTGAAGCTTTCTTT. The chain is built from TRBV5-1 and TRBJ1-1; D not resolved. The length of the CDR3 is 14 residues. Germline V gene data show CDR1 as SGHRS and CDR2 as YFSETQ. V lost 0 bases, J lost 3 bases, and 9 bases lay in between.

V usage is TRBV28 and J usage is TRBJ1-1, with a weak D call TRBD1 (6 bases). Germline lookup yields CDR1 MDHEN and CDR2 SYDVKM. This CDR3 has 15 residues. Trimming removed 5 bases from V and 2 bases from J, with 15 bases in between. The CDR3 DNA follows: TGTGCCAGCAGTCTCAAGACGGGGACAAACACTGAAGCTTTCTTT. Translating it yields CASSLKTGTNTEAFF.

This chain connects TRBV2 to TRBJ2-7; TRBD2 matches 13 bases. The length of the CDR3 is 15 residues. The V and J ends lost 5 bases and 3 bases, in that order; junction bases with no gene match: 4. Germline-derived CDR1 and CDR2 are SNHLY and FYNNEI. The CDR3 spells CASSRTSGGGYEQYF. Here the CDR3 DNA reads TGTGCCAGCAGTCGGACTAGCGGGGGAGGCTACGAGCAGTACTTC.

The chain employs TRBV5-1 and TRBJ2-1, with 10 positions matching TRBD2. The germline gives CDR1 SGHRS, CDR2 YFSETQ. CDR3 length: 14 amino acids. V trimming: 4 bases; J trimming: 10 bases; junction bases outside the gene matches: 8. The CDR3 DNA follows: TGCGCCAGCAGCGCGGGACTAGCGAGGGGCGAGCAGTTCTTC. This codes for CASSAGLARGEQFF.

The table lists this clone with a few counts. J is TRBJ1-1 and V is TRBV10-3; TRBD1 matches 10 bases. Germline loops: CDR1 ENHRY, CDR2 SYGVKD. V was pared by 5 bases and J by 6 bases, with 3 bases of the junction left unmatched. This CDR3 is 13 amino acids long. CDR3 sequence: CAISRGQGSEAFF. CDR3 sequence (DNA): TGTGCCATCAGTCGGGGACAGGGGTCTGAAGCTTTCTTT.

As DNA, the CDR3 is TGCGCCAGCACCTTGACTAGCGGGACCGTCAGCACCGGGGAGCTGTTTTTT. Its protein is CASTLTSGTVSTGELFF. The V gene is TRBV10-2, the J gene TRBJ2-2; 11 nucleotides match TRBD2. This CDR3 contains 17 residues. Germline CDR1 is WSHSY and CDR2 is SAAADI. V dropped 7 bases and J dropped 4; count of bases not matched to a gene: 11.

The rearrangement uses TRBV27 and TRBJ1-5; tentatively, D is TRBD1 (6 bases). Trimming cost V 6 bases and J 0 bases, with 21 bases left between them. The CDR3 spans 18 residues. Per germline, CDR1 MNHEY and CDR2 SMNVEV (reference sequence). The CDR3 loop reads CASSSTGYQSYSNQPQHF. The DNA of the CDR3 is TGTGCCAGCAGCTCTACAGGGTATCAATCGTATAGCAATCAGCCCCAGCATTTT.

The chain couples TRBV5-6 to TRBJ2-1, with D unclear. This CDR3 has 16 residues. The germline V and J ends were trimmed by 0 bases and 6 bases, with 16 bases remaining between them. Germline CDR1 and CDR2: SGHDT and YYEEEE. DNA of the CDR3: TGTGCCAGCAGCTTGGCCTTGGAGCCCCCCCCCAATGAGCAGTTCTTC. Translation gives CASSLALEPPPNEQFF.

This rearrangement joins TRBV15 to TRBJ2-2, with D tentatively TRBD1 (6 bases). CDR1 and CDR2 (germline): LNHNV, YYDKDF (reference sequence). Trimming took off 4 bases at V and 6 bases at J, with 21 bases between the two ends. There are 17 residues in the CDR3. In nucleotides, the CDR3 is TGTGCCACCAGCACCTTTCGGCCAGACTCAGGGGCCGGGGAGCTGTTTTTT. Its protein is CATSTFRPDSGAGELFF.

CDR3 loop: CASSLGLAGGETQYF. CDR3 nucleotides: TGTGCCAGCAGTTTGGGACTAGCGGGAGGAGAGACCCAGTACTTC. The chain has TRBV28 and TRBJ2-5, with 15 bases matching TRBD2. Germline V gene lookup returns CDR1 MDHEN and CDR2 SYDVKM. This CDR3 has 15 amino acids. V lost 3 bases, J lost 4 bases, and 0 bases stayed unmatched.

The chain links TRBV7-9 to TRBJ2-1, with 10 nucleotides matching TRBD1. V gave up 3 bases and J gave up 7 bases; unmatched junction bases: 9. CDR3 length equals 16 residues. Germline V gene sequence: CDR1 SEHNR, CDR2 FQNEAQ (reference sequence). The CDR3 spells CASSFDRGQINNEQFF. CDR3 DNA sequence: TGTGCCAGCAGCTTCGACAGGGGGCAAATTAATAATGAGCAGTTCTTC.

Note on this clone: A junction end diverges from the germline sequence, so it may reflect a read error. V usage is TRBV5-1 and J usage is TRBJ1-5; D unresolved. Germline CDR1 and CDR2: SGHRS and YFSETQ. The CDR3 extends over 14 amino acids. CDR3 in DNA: TGCGCCAGCAGTTTGGGAGGGCCGTATCAGCCCCAGCATTTT. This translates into CASSLGGPYQPQHF.